Presented here are 26 T cell receptor beta chains from one specimen sequenced in a study of shared clonotypes between healthy human individuals. Only in-frame clones appear in the TCRdb table, and some are missing; sequencing was by immunoSEQ multiplex PCR. The sample records 950,000 to 1,300,000 clones, approximately 70% being singletons. The sequenced sample was memory CD4+ T cells sorted from blood. Specified subset: CD45RA-negative fraction. The receptor source for this set is a man aged 18 to 29 in good health.

The V call is TRBV7-2, the J call TRBJ1-2; D gene unclear. This CDR3 spans 10 amino acids. Germline assignment: CDR1 SGHTA and CDR2 FQGNSA. The CDR3 coding sequence is TGTGCAAGTTCCTCATACGGCTACACCTTC. Translation gives CASSSYGYTF.

The chain combines TRBV7-2 with TRBJ1-3; D is uncertain. CDR3 length equals 17 residues. Germline CDR1 reads SGHTA; CDR2 reads FQGNSA. V dropped 5 bases and J dropped 0 bases, with 17 bases sitting between them. The CDR3 DNA is TGTGCCAGCAGCACCCGGGGAGGGATGACCTCTGGAAACACCATATATTTT. It encodes CASSTRGGMTSGNTIYF.

The chain links TRBV6-1 to TRBJ2-3; 10 nucleotides align to TRBD1. The CDR3 totals 14 residues. V lost 8 bases and J lost 4; bases outside the gene matches: 6. Germline CDR1 reads MNHNS; CDR2 reads SASEGT. DNA of the CDR3: TGTGCCAGCGGGGACAGGGGAGAGCCAGATACGCAGTATTTT. Translated: CASGDRGEPDTQYF.

This clone came up a few times. The chain recombines TRBV28 with TRBJ1-2; a possible D gene is TRBD1 (5 bases). The CDR3 loop spans 14 amino acids. Germline lookup yields CDR1 MDHEN and CDR2 SYDVKM. V was clipped by 6 bases and J by 2 bases, with 13 bases between them. The CDR3 spells CASRKGDGNYGYTF. CDR3 nucleotide sequence: TGTGCCAGCAGAAAAGGGGACGGAAACTATGGCTACACCTTC.

Only a few counts were recorded for this clone. V gene TRBV7-9 combines with J gene TRBJ2-5; D possibly matches TRBD1 or TRBD2 (5 bases each). The CDR3 runs 15 residues. CDR1 is SEHNR, CDR2 FQNEAQ, per germline (reference sequence). Deletions cut 2 bases from V and 2 bases from J, with 12 bases between. CDR3 sequence reads: CASSLIGDGQETQYF. CDR3 bases: TGTGCCAGCAGCTTAATTGGGGACGGACAAGAGACCCAGTACTTC.

Concerning this clone itself: Other DNA sequences of this sample code for an identical CDR3. CDR3 in DNA: TGTGCCAGCAGTTACTCGCGGACTTACGAGCAGTACTTC. Its protein product is CASSYSRTYEQYF. The chain has TRBV6-5 and TRBJ2-7, with D possibly TRBD2 on 5 matching bases. The CDR3 covers 13 residues. V was trimmed by 0 bases and J by 4 bases, leaving 7 bases between them. From germline, CDR1 is MNHEY and CDR2 SVGAGI.

This clone turned up a few times. Other DNA sequences within the sample encode an identical CDR3. The V and J genes are TRBV18 and TRBJ2-2; possibly TRBD1 for D (6 bases). This CDR3 has 15 amino acids. CDR1 and CDR2 (germline): KGHSH, LQKENI. V was clipped by 3 bases and J by 0 bases, with 8 bases between them. The chain's CDR3 is CASSPRGANTGELFF. In nucleotides, the CDR3 is TGTGCCAGCTCACCCAGGGGAGCGAACACCGGGGAGCTGTTTTTT.

The rearrangement joins TRBV6-6 to TRBJ1-1; D not certain. Deletions cut 0 bases from V and 4 bases from J, with 12 bases between. The CDR3 runs 15 residues. The germline V gene encodes CDR1 MNHNY and CDR2 SVGAGI (reference sequence). Written as DNA, the CDR3 is TGTGCCAGCAGTTACTCAGCTCCCGTGAGCACTGAAGCTTTCTTT. Residues: CASSYSAPVSTEAFF.

The gene calls are TRBV6-1 and TRBJ2-3; a weak D match, TRBD2 (5 bases). V was trimmed by 6 bases and J by 2 bases, leaving 9 bases between them. CDR1 and CDR2 (germline): MNHNS, SASEGT. This CDR3 spans 13 amino acids. The CDR3 region has the DNA TGTGCCAGCAGAGTAGCGTCCACAGATACGCAGTATTTT. It encodes CASRVASTDTQYF.

CDR3 protein: CASSYQSANYGYTF. CDR3 bases: TGTGCCAGCAGTTACCAGTCAGCTAACTATGGCTACACCTTC. The chain links TRBV6-5 to TRBJ1-2; no definite D call. The CDR3 has 14 amino acids. Trimming left V 2 bases short and J 0 bases short, with 7 bases between. CDR1 MNHEY and CDR2 SVGAGI come from the germline V gene.

The chain employs TRBV18 and TRBJ2-7; 7 nucleotides match TRBD1. The germline gives CDR1 KGHSH, CDR2 LQKENI. V lost 0 bases to trimming and J lost 5 bases; unmatched junction nucleotides: 4. This CDR3 region has 14 residues. CDR3 amino acids: CASSPPGQNHEQYF. The CDR3 DNA is TGTGCCAGCTCACCACCGGGACAGAACCACGAGCAGTACTTC.

The chain is built from TRBV11-2 and TRBJ1-1; D may be TRBD1 (6 bases). The CDR3 is made up of 15 amino acids. The V gene's germline CDR1 is SGHAT and CDR2 FQNNGV. V gave up 5 bases and J gave up 4 bases, with 17 bases separating them. The CDR3 reads CASSQNILGGTEAFF. The DNA for the CDR3 is TGTGCCAGCAGCCAAAACATATTAGGGGGCACTGAAGCTTTCTTT.

The CDR3 spells CASSVAPTSPDTQYF. CDR3 in DNA: TGTGCCAGCAGCGTAGCCCCGACTAGCCCAGATACGCAGTATTTT. The genes are TRBV9 and TRBJ2-3, with 7 bases identical to TRBD2. This CDR3 is built from 15 residues. V shed 0 bases and J 4 bases; nucleotides not matched to a gene: 5. CDR1 and CDR2 from the germline V gene are SGDLS and YYNGEE.

The chain links TRBV2 to TRBJ2-6, with D uncertain. The CDR3 is 12 amino acids. With 5 bases removed from V and 2 bases from J, the gap between germline ends came to 1 base. Germline V gene data show CDR1 as SNHLY and CDR2 as FYNNEI. This chain's CDR3 is CASSTGANVLTF. The CDR3 DNA reads TGTGCCAGCAGTACTGGGGCCAACGTCCTGACTTTC.

In DNA form, the CDR3 reads TGTGCCAGCAGCCCGCCGGGTGATAGCAATCAGCCCCAGCATTTT. Translation: CASSPPGDSNQPQHF. The chain is built from TRBV7-2 and TRBJ1-5; D not resolved. The V gene lost 5 bases and the J gene lost 0 bases, with 11 bases spanning the gap. This CDR3 comprises 15 residues. Germline CDR1 SGHTA, CDR2 FQGNSA.

V and J are TRBV6-1 and TRBJ2-7; D may be TRBD1 (6 bases). V was shortened by 2 bases and J by 0 bases, with 11 bases between the two germline ends. Germline V gene data show CDR1 as MNHNS and CDR2 as SASEGT. This CDR3 region has 15 residues. The CDR3 protein is CASSESQGTSYEQYF. The CDR3 DNA reads TGTGCCAGCAGTGAATCCCAGGGGACCTCCTACGAGCAGTACTTC.

The chain recombines TRBV28 with TRBJ1-1; TRBD1 aligns across 9 bases. CDR3 length: 11 residues. Germline V gene sequence: CDR1 MDHEN, CDR2 SYDVKM. J was trimmed by 10 bases and V by 8 bases; bases with no gene match: 5. The CDR3 sequence: CASGGQGLAFF. CDR3 in DNA: TGTGCCAGCGGCGGACAGGGGTTAGCTTTCTTT.

This chain connects TRBV2 to TRBJ2-2; either TRBD1 or TRBD2 may supply D (5 bases each). V shed 5 bases and J shed 4 bases, with 14 bases lying between them. The CDR3 runs 15 residues. The germline V gene has CDR1 SNHLY and CDR2 FYNNEI. In DNA, the CDR3 is TGTGCCAGCAGTTCGGCCGGGGCCCTCACCGGGGAGCTGTTTTTT. This codes for CASSSAGALTGELFF.

The chain is built from TRBV29-1 and TRBJ2-5; 9 nucleotides align to TRBD2. V was clipped by 8 bases and J by 4 bases; unmatched bases: 8. CDR3 length: 13 residues. From germline, CDR1 is SQVTM and CDR2 ANQGSEA. The CDR3 DNA is TGCAGCCTTAGGGCGGGAGGGTTAGAGACCCAGTACTTC. This codes for CSLRAGGLETQYF.

This sequence joins TRBV19 and TRBJ2-3; either TRBD1 or TRBD2 may fit D (5 bases each). Germline lookup yields CDR1 LNHDA and CDR2 SQIVND (reference sequence). The CDR3 contains 16 residues. With 5 bases removed from V and 1 base from J, the gap between germline ends came to 16 bases. The CDR3 reads CASSSNRDRGTDTQYF. The CDR3 region has the DNA TGTGCCAGTAGTTCGAACCGGGACCGAGGCACAGATACGCAGTATTTT.

This clone was observed a few times. CDR3 residues: CASRKEQGRAGELFF. In DNA form, the CDR3 reads TGTGCCAGCAGAAAAGAGCAGGGGAGGGCCGGGGAGCTGTTTTTT. The gene calls are TRBV2 and TRBJ2-2, with D perhaps matching TRBD2 (7 bases). The V gene lost 6 bases and the J gene lost 6 bases, with 17 bases spanning the gap. The CDR3 covers 15 residues. The germline V gene encodes CDR1 SNHLY and CDR2 FYNNEI. Full variable domain (rest looked up from reference TRBV2 and TRBJ2-2): EPEVTQTPSHQVTQMGQEVILRCVPISNHLYFYWYRQILGQKVEFLVSFYNNEISEKSEIFDDQFSVERPDGSNFTLKIRSTKLEDSAMYFCASRKEQGRAGELFFGEGSRLTVL.

The chain recombines TRBV5-5 with TRBJ1-2; D is possibly TRBD1 (5 bases). This CDR3 spans 13 amino acids. Germline V gene data show CDR1 as SGHKS and CDR2 as YYEKEE (reference sequence). Trimming removed 0 bases at V and 7 bases at J, with 10 bases between. The CDR3 protein is CASSLAEGFGYTF. The CDR3 DNA is TGTGCCAGCAGCTTGGCCGAGGGGTTTGGCTACACCTTC. Full variable domain (missing parts from reference TRBV5-5 and TRBJ1-2): DAGVTQSPTHLIKTRGQQVTLRCSPISGHKSVSWYQQVLGQGPQFIFQYYEKEERGRGNFPDRFSARQFPNYSSELNVNALLLGDSALYLCASSLAEGFGYTFGSGTRLTVV.

The V call is TRBV6-6, the J call TRBJ2-1; 16 nucleotides align to TRBD2. The J segment lost 6 bases and the V segment lost 4 bases, leaving 3 bases of the junction unmatched. Per germline, CDR1 MNHNY and CDR2 SVGAGI (reference sequence). CDR3 length: 16 amino acids. CDR3 amino acids: CASSSGTSGRGNEQFF. For the CDR3, the DNA is TGTGCCAGCAGTTCCGGGACTAGCGGGAGGGGCAATGAGCAGTTCTTC.

This clone was found a few times. This chain links TRBV18 with TRBJ1-2; 8 nucleotides match TRBD1. The ends lost 6 bases at V and 2 bases at J; junction bases unmatched: 5. This CDR3 comprises 14 residues. Germline V CDR1 and CDR2: KGHSH, LQKENI. The chain's CDR3 is CASSPGGVNYGYTF. The CDR3 DNA follows: TGTGCCAGCTCTCCAGGGGGCGTAAACTATGGCTACACCTTC.

In this sample, this clone turned up a few times. The chain employs TRBV2 and TRBJ1-4, with 10 bases identical to TRBD1. Germline V gene data show CDR1 as SNHLY and CDR2 as FYNNEI. V gave up 8 bases and J gave up 5 bases; unmatched junction bases: 5. This CDR3 is 14 amino acids long. The CDR3 is CASSGQGRNEKLFF. Here the CDR3 DNA reads TGTGCCAGCTCGGGACAGGGGCGGAATGAAAAACTGTTTTTT.

The chain joins TRBV2 to TRBJ2-3, with TRBD2 matching 8 bases. V lost 0 bases, J lost 1 base, and 9 bases stayed unmatched. The germline CDR1 and CDR2 sequences are SNHLY and FYNNEI. This CDR3 has 18 amino acids. The DNA for the CDR3 is TGTGCCAGCAGTGAAGCGCGGGGTAGCGGGGCCGGCACAGATACGCAGTATTTT. Its protein is CASSEARGSGAGTDTQYF.